The clone carrying this T cell receptor (beta chain) came up a few times. Its antigen is undetermined. The data are from a study of post-analysis software for immune sequencing data. Broader study findings: For normalized Chao1 diversity, multiple sclerosis patients scored significantly lower than controls did.

Tagging with unique molecular identifiers was a feature of the TCR beta cDNA libraries. Starting from around 1 to 10 million T cells, the study yielded about 500,000 cDNA molecules. From the PCR reads, TCRdb called clonotypes with MiXCR, one entry per CDR3 protein. The data contain hundreds of thousands of distinct CDR3 sequences, about 40% of them singletons. This TCR derives from a girl aged 5 to 17 with multiple sclerosis. Sample: blood.

CDR3 bases: TGCAGTGCTGGGAGCGGGAGGGCCGGGTTCGGTGAGCAGTTCTTC. It yields the protein CSAGSGRAGFGEQFF. V and J are TRBV20-1 and TRBJ2-1, with 10 bases that match TRBD2. The germline gives CDR1 DFQATT, CDR2 SNEGSKA (reference sequence). The J segment lost 9 bases and the V segment lost 5 bases, leaving 13 bases of the junction unmatched. The CDR3 contains 15 residues.